Sequencing of this T cell receptor beta chain was carried out in a study of blood T cell repertoires in COVID-19. The wider study: Material from acute and convalescent COVID-19 was sourced from the United States, Italy and Spain. The cDNA or gDNA used as material had been derived from T cells, B-cell-depleted T cells, or PBMCs.

Original methodology: Cell counts per sample came from amplifying reference gene primers. Profiling relied on immunoSEQ multiplex PCR, and the TCRdb table lists in-frame clones only, not all of them. D and trimming come from the DNA, and the V and J calls and clone size come from that table. The sample carries over 150,000 clones, roughly 84% recorded once. This receptor was taken from a woman between 55 and 75 years old with COVID-19, enrolled during active disease. The specimen was peripheral blood.

DNA of the CDR3: TGTGCCAGCAGCCCCCGGGGTTGGGCGGGAGGCCGCTCGATATCCCAAGAGACCCAGTACTTC. This gives the protein CASSPRGWAGGRSISQETQYF. The genes are TRBV7-3 and TRBJ2-5, with 8 nucleotides matching TRBD2. The germline gives CDR1 SGHTA, CDR2 FQGTGA. The CDR3 is made up of 21 amino acids. The V and J ends lost 5 bases and 1 base, in that order; junction bases with no gene match: 24.